Reported below is one T cell receptor beta chain. The data were produced by immunoSEQ multiplex PCR, yet TCRdb's version contains in-frame clones alone and is incomplete. The profile shows 250,000 to 350,000 clones, 89% of them singletons. This specimen comes from a study of blood T cell repertoires in COVID-19. The CDR3 runs 15 residues. Trimming removed 0 bases at V and 3 bases at J, with 10 bases between. Germline lookup yields CDR1 MNHEY and CDR2 SVGAGI. The receptor was derived from a man aged 18 to 29 who had recovered from COVID-19. The J gene is TRBJ2-3, the V gene TRBV6-5; no definite D call. Input material: peripheral blood. The CDR3 DNA is TGTGCCAGCAGTTACTCGGCAGGTGGGACAGATACGCAGTATTTT. Its translation is CASSYSAGGTDTQYF.